This T cell receptor beta chain was found in a study of blood T cell repertoires in COVID-19. Study summary: COVID-19 samples, acute and convalescent, were from the United States, Italy and Spain. The cDNA or gDNA used as material had been derived from T cells, B-cell-depleted T cells, or PBMCs.

Authors' analysis steps: Amplifying reference gene primers gave estimates of nucleated cell counts. The assay was immunoSEQ multiplex PCR, and TCRdb's table has in-frame clones only and misses some. The D gene and trimming were derived from the DNA, and the V and J assignments and clone size from that table. The sample includes about 150,000 clones, around four fifths seen only once; the top ten take roughly 3%. CDR1 is MNHEY, CDR2 SMNVEV, per germline (reference sequence). The length of the CDR3 is 14 residues. V dropped 5 bases and J dropped 4 bases, with 14 bases sitting between them. Material for sequencing was peripheral blood. This chain uses TRBV27 with TRBJ1-2, with no clear D. The receptor was derived from a woman in her forties with active or convalescent COVID-19. The CDR3 DNA is TGTGCCAGCAGTCCCCCGGGGATTTCCTATGGCTACACCTTC. Protein sequence: CASSPPGISYGYTF.